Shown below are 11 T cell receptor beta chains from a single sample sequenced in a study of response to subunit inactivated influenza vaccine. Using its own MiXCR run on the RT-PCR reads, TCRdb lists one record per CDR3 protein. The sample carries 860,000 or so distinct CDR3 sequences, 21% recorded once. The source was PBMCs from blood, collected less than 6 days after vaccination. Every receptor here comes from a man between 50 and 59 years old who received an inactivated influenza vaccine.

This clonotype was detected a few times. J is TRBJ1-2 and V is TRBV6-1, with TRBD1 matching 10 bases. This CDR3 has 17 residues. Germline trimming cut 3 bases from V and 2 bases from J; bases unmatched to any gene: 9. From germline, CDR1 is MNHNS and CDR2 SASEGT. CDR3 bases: TGTGCCAGCAGTGATTGGGACAGGGGCTCCTGGAACTATGGCTACACCTTC. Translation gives CASSDWDRGSWNYGYTF.

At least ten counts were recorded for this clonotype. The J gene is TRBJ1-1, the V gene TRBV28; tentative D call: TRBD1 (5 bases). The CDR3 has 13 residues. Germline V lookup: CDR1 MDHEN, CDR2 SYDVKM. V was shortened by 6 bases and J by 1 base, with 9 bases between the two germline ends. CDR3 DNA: TGTGCCAGCAGGGGGACGGCGAACACTGAAGCTTTCTTT. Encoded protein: CASRGTANTEAFF.

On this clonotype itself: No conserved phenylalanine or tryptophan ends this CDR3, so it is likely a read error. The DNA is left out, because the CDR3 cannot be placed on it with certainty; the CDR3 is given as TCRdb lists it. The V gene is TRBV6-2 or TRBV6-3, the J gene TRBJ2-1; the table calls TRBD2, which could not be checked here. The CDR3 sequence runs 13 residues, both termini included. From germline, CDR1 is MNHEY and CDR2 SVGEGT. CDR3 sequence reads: CASREPRAPDTAV.

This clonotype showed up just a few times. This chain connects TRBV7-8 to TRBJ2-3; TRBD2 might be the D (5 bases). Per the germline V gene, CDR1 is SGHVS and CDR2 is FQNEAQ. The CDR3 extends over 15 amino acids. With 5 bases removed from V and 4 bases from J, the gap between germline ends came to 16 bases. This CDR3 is CASSLRGGSADTQYF. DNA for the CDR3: TGTGCCAGCAGCCTACGCGGAGGAAGCGCAGATACGCAGTATTTT.

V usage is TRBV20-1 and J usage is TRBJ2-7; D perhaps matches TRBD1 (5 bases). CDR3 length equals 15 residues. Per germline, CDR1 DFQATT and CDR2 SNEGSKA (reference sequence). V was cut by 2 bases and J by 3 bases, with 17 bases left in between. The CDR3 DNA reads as TGCAGTGCTAGACCCTCCCGACAGACCAGCTACGAGCAGTACTTC. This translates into CSARPSRQTSYEQYF.

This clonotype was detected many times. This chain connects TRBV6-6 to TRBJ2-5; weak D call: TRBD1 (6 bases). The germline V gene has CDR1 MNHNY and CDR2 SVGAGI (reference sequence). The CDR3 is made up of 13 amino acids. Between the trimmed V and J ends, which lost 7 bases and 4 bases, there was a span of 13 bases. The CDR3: CASTEPRGETQYF. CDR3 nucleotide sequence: TGTGCCAGCACCGAACCCAGGGGAGAGACCCAGTACTTC.

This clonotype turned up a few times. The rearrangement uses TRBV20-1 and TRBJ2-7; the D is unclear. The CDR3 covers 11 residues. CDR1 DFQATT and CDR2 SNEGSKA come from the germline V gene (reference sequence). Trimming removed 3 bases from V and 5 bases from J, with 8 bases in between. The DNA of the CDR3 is TGCAGTGCTAGTTCGCGAAACGAGCAGTACTTC. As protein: CSASSRNEQYF.

The CDR3 spells CASSHDLGGAREQYF. The CDR3 region has the DNA TGTGCCAGCAGCCACGATCTTGGGGGCGCGAGGGAGCAGTACTTC. V and J are TRBV3-1 and TRBJ2-7, with D perhaps TRBD1 (6 bases). The ends were cut back, 3 bases at V and 7 bases at J, with 19 bases in the middle. The germline CDR1 and CDR2 sequences are LGHDT and YNNKEL (reference sequence). The CDR3 loop spans 15 amino acids.

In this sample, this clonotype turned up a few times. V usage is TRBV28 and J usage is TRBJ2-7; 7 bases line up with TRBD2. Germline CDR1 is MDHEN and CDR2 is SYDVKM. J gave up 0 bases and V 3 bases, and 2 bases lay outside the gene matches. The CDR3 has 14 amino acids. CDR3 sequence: CASSFAGVSYEQYF. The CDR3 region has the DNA TGTGCCAGCAGTTTTGCGGGAGTCTCCTACGAGCAGTACTTC.

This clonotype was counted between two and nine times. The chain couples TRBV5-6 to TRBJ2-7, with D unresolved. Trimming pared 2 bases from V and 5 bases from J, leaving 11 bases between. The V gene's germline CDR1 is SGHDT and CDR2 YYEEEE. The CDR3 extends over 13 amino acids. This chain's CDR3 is CASSFAGQDEQYF. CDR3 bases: TGTGCCAGCAGCTTCGCAGGTCAAGACGAGCAGTACTTC.

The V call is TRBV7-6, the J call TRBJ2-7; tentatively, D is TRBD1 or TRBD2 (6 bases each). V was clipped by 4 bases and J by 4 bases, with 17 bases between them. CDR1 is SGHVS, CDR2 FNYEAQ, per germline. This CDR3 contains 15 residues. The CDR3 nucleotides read TGTGCCAGCAGCTCCCCGTTAAGGGGGGATTACGAGCAGTACTTC. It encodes CASSSPLRGDYEQYF.